These 27 T cell receptor beta chains share one sample of origin, sequenced in a study of T cell repertoires in cytomegalovirus infection. Using its own MiXCR run on the reads, TCRdb lists one record per CDR3 protein. The sample lists 80,000 or so distinct CDR3 sequences, approximately 39% occurring once. For these receptors, no antigen is known. Material: CD8+ T cells from cultured PBMCs, obtained from culture after CMV antigen stimulation. The receptors derive from a human donor in good health (CMV status not recorded). Some clones in this sample may be carry-over from other donors' samples.

This clonotype came up a few times. The chain uses TRBV7-2 and TRBJ1-5; possible D gene TRBD1, 5 bases. Germline lookup yields CDR1 SGHTA and CDR2 FQGNSA. V was clipped by 3 bases and J by 5 bases, with 14 bases between them. This CDR3 has 15 amino acids. CDR3 nucleotide sequence: TGTGCCAGCAGCTTGGAGGGGCGCCCAGATCAGCCCCAGCATTTT. It specifies CASSLEGRPDQPQHF.

There are a few counts of this clonotype. The V and J genes are TRBV6-1 and TRBJ1-5; D remains unclear. The V gene's germline CDR1 is MNHNS and CDR2 SASEGT. The CDR3 consists of 14 residues. V was clipped by 2 bases and J by 0 bases, with 5 bases between them. For the CDR3, the DNA is TGTGCCAGCAGTGAACCGTCTAGCAATCAGCCCCAGCATTTT. This encodes CASSEPSSNQPQHF.

This chain joins TRBV3-1 and TRBJ2-1, with D uncertain. Trimming pared 8 bases from V and 4 bases from J, leaving 18 bases between. CDR3 length: 15 residues. Germline V lookup: CDR1 LGHDT, CDR2 YNNKEL (reference sequence). The CDR3 coding sequence is TGTGCCAGCCAAGCAGCCTCAGCCCCGTACAATGAGCAGTTCTTC. Amino acid sequence: CASQAASAPYNEQFF.

This rearrangement joins TRBV7-2 to TRBJ1-2, with D maybe TRBD1 (5 bases). Germline V gene lookup returns CDR1 SGHTA and CDR2 FQGNSA. V was cut by 1 base and J by 5 bases, with 14 bases left in between. The CDR3 sequence is 15 residues long. The CDR3 nucleotides read TGTGCCAGCAGCTTAGATCTCGGGGACCTTTATGGCTACACCTTC. It translates to CASSLDLGDLYGYTF.

The chain couples TRBV7-3 to TRBJ2-5; D is perhaps TRBD1 (5 bases). CDR3 length: 16 residues. Per germline, CDR1 SGHTA and CDR2 FQGTGA. V lost 6 bases to trimming and J lost 5 bases, with 22 bases between them. CDR3 DNA sequence: TGTGCCAGCAGTGCCATCGTTGGGCCGACAGAGGAGACCCAGTACTTC. It specifies CASSAIVGPTEETQYF.

This chain uses TRBV27 with TRBJ2-5, with D possibly matching TRBD1 (6 bases). This CDR3 has 15 amino acids. Germline V lookup: CDR1 MNHEY, CDR2 SMNVEV (reference sequence). Trimming pared 4 bases from V and 2 bases from J, leaving 14 bases between. This CDR3 is CASSSYDRIQETQYF. In DNA, the CDR3 is TGTGCCAGCAGTTCCTATGACAGGATACAAGAGACCCAGTACTTC.

This clonotype occurred many times. The chain recombines TRBV7-2 with TRBJ1-5, with TRBD1 matching over 10 bases. Trimming removed 5 bases from V and 0 bases from J; junction bases left unmatched: 10. The germline V gene encodes CDR1 SGHTA and CDR2 FQGNSA. The CDR3 spans 18 residues. The CDR3 spells CASSVGQGGFYSNQPQHF. CDR3 in DNA: TGTGCCAGCAGCGTAGGACAGGGGGGCTTCTATAGCAATCAGCCCCAGCATTTT.

V usage is TRBV15 and J usage is TRBJ2-3; 8 bases map to TRBD1. CDR3 length: 15 residues. Losses at the gene ends were 3 bases for V and 0 bases for J; bases not matched to a gene: 2. Germline lookup yields CDR1 LNHNV and CDR2 YYDKDF (reference sequence). DNA of the CDR3: TGTGCCACCAGCAGGGACAGGGCTAGCACAGATACGCAGTATTTT. The encoded protein is CATSRDRASTDTQYF. Filled out from reference TRBV15 and TRBJ2-3, the complete variable domain reads DAMVIQNPRYQVTQFGKPVTLSCSQTLNHNVMYWYQQKSSQAPKLLFHYYDKDFNNEADTPDNFQSRRPNTSFCFLDIRSPGLGDTAMYLCATSRDRASTDTQYFGPGTRLTVL.

The chain couples TRBV5-4 to TRBJ2-1, with TRBD1 identical over 7 bases. The V gene's germline CDR1 is SGHNT and CDR2 YYREEE (reference sequence). The V and J ends lost 4 bases and 6 bases, in that order; junction bases with no gene match: 4. CDR3 length equals 13 residues. CDR3 nucleotides: TGTGCCAGCAGCCTTACAGGGGTCAATGAGCAGTTCTTC. It is translated as CASSLTGVNEQFF. Based on the CDR3 plus reference TRBV5-4 and TRBJ2-1, the full variable domain is ETGVTQSPTHLIKTRGQQVTLRCSSQSGHNTVSWYQQALGQGPQFIFQYYREEENGRGNFPPRFSGLQFPNYSSELNVNALELDDSALYLCASSLTGVNEQFFGPGTRLTVL.

This chain connects TRBV4-2 to TRBJ2-7, with D hard to call. V lost 0 bases and J 5 bases, leaving 8 bases between the germline ends. Germline V gene data show CDR1 as LGHNA and CDR2 as YNFKEQ. The CDR3 length is 13 residues. The CDR3 loop is CASSQDKGNEQYF. The CDR3, as DNA: TGTGCCAGCAGCCAAGATAAGGGAAACGAGCAGTACTTC.

This clonotype was observed a few times. The chain is built from TRBV4-3 and TRBJ1-1; D remains ambiguous. The CDR3 has 13 amino acids. V was clipped by 1 base and J by 2 bases, with 5 bases between them. The V gene's germline CDR1 is LGHNA and CDR2 YSLEER. CDR3 DNA: TGCGCCAGCAGCCAAGGATTTAACACTGAAGCTTTCTTT. Translation: CASSQGFNTEAFF.

This clonotype appeared many times. The chain uses TRBV7-9 and TRBJ2-3; 7 bases agree with TRBD1. With V trimmed by 1 base and J by 0 bases, 4 bases remained unmatched. Germline V gene data show CDR1 as SEHNR and CDR2 as FQNEAQ (reference sequence). This CDR3 contains 16 residues. The CDR3 protein is CASSLDRGLSTDTQYF. CDR3 coding DNA: TGTGCCAGCAGCTTAGACAGGGGCCTTAGCACAGATACGCAGTATTTT.

The V gene is TRBV6-2 or TRBV6-3, the J gene TRBJ2-2; D gene ambiguous. V was pared by 7 bases and J by 6 bases, with 12 bases between. The CDR3 length is 13 residues. Germline loops: CDR1 MNHEY, CDR2 SVGEGT. CDR3 bases: TGTGCCAGCATTGAGTCGGCGCCCGGGGAGCTGTTTTTT. It encodes CASIESAPGELFF.

V and J are TRBV7-9 and TRBJ1-4; D perhaps matches TRBD1 (5 bases). Germline CDR1 SEHNR, CDR2 FQNEAQ (reference sequence). This CDR3 has 14 residues. V lost 5 bases and J 6 bases, leaving 13 bases between the germline ends. The CDR3 region has the DNA TGTGCCAGCAGCCGCCAGGGACGGGATGAAAAACTGTTTTTT. As protein: CASSRQGRDEKLFF.

The V call is TRBV20-1, the J call TRBJ2-7, with 15 positions matching TRBD2. J gave up 3 bases and V 1 base, and 10 bases lay outside the gene matches. Germline assignment: CDR1 DFQATT and CDR2 SNEGSKA (reference sequence). The CDR3 loop spans 18 amino acids. The CDR3 region is CSARVEGTSGGNLYEQYF. For the CDR3, the DNA is TGCAGTGCTAGAGTCGAGGGGACTAGCGGGGGGAACCTCTACGAGCAGTACTTC.

The V call is TRBV12-3 or TRBV12-4, the J call TRBJ2-1; D is uncertain. Trimming stripped 5 bases from V and 6 bases from J, with 11 bases between. This CDR3 contains 13 residues. CDR3 region: CASSPSTFNEQFF. CDR3 nucleotides: TGTGCCAGCAGTCCTAGTACCTTCAATGAGCAGTTCTTC.

This clonotype was seen only a few times. The rearrangement links TRBV10-3 to TRBJ2-1, with 13 bases identical to TRBD2. Losses at the gene ends were 2 bases for V and 0 bases for J; bases not matched to a gene: 13. In germline, CDR1 is ENHRY, CDR2 SYGVKD. The CDR3 length is 21 residues. CDR3 DNA sequence: TGTGCCATCAGTGAGCCCGCATCGGGACTAGCGGGGCTTCGCTCCTACAATGAGCAGTTCTTC. Its protein product is CAISEPASGLAGLRSYNEQFF.

This clonotype has just one count. The CDR3 DNA is TGTGCCAGCAGCTTAGTATCCAAGAACACTGAAGCTTTCTTT. It codes for CASSLVSKNTEAFF. The rearrangement joins TRBV7-2 to TRBJ1-1; D not resolved. V gave up 1 base and J gave up 1 base, with 7 bases separating them. In germline, CDR1 is SGHTA, CDR2 FQGNSA. This CDR3 region has 14 residues.

The genes are TRBV6-6 and TRBJ1-1, with 7 bases aligning to TRBD1. The germline V gene encodes CDR1 MNHNY and CDR2 SVGAGI (reference sequence). Unmatched junction bases numbered 3, after V lost 7 bases and J lost 4 bases. This CDR3 is 12 amino acids long. CDR3 nucleotides: TGTGCCAGCATCCCAGGGGGCACTGAAGCTTTCTTT. The encoded protein is CASIPGGTEAFF.

The J gene is TRBJ2-1, the V gene TRBV20-1, with D perhaps TRBD2 (6 bases). The length of the CDR3 is 13 residues. V dropped 6 bases and J dropped 3 bases, with 12 bases sitting between them. Germline V lookup: CDR1 DFQATT, CDR2 SNEGSKA (reference sequence). CDR3: CSATEGIYNEQFF. DNA of the CDR3: TGCAGTGCAACGGAGGGAATCTACAATGAGCAGTTCTTC.

The genes are TRBV12-3 or TRBV12-4 and TRBJ2-1; possibly TRBD2 for D (6 bases). Trimming pared 4 bases from V and 4 bases from J, leaving 14 bases between. This CDR3 has 15 amino acids. The CDR3 DNA follows: TGTGCCAGCAGTTCCCTAGCGCCCCGATACAATGAGCAGTTCTTC. This sequence encodes CASSSLAPRYNEQFF.

The rearrangement links TRBV7-6 to TRBJ1-6, with 9 positions matching TRBD1. V shed 3 bases, J shed 9 bases, and the junction held 6 bases outside the gene matches. CDR1 and CDR2 from the germline V gene are SGHVS and FNYEAQ. The CDR3 has 15 residues. CDR3 sequence: CASSFTGQGFSPLHF. CDR3 coding DNA: TGTGCCAGCAGCTTTACGGGACAGGGATTTTCACCCCTCCACTTT.

This clonotype was observed at least ten times. The rearrangement uses TRBV4-1 and TRBJ2-6; D not resolved. The CDR3 sequence is 15 residues long. Trimming stripped 4 bases from V and 1 base from J, with 8 bases between. Germline CDR1 is MGHRA and CDR2 is YSYEKL. CDR3 in amino acids: CASSRERSGANVLTF. In nucleotides, the CDR3 is TGCGCCAGCAGCCGCGAGCGATCTGGGGCCAACGTCCTGACTTTC.

The table lists this clonotype with many counts. The chain carries TRBV4-2 and TRBJ2-7; D is unresolved. This CDR3 region has 15 residues. Trimming pared 0 bases from V and 3 bases from J, leaving 12 bases between. CDR1 is LGHNA and CDR2 is YNFKEQ in the germline V gene. CDR3 sequence: CASSQETGFNYEQYF. In nucleotides, the CDR3 is TGTGCCAGCAGCCAAGAGACGGGCTTCAACTACGAGCAGTACTTC.

The chain joins TRBV12-3 or TRBV12-4 to TRBJ2-5; no reliable D call. The CDR3 has 12 residues. V lost 3 bases to trimming and J lost 4 bases, with 6 bases between them. CDR3 DNA sequence: TGTGCCAGCAGTTTGGAAGGAGAGACCCAGTACTTC. Translation gives CASSLEGETQYF.

The chain has TRBV28 and TRBJ2-7; weak D call: TRBD2 (7 bases). Looked up from germline, CDR1 is MDHEN and CDR2 is SYDVKM. V lost 8 bases and J 4 bases, leaving 18 bases between the germline ends. CDR3 length: 14 residues. Written as DNA, the CDR3 is TGTGCCAGCCGGGATCGGGGGGCTTTGTACGAGCAGTACTTC. Encoded protein: CASRDRGALYEQYF.

This clonotype was seen repeatedly, ten times or more. The chain carries TRBV7-9 and TRBJ2-3; 7 nucleotides align to TRBD1. Germline V lookup: CDR1 SEHNR, CDR2 FQNEAQ (reference sequence). The junction had 10 bases not matched to a gene; V was cut back by 4 bases and J by 3 bases. The CDR3 consists of 16 residues. The CDR3 spells CASSSGRGPSTDTQYF. CDR3 DNA: TGTGCCAGCAGCTCCGGAAGGGGGCCGAGTACAGATACGCAGTATTTT.